A single sample is the source of the 10 T cell receptor beta chains below, sequenced in a study of blood T cell repertoires in COVID-19. Clones were read by immunoSEQ multiplex PCR, and TCRdb kept only the in-frame ones, dropping some. Of approximately 360,000 clones listed, 87% are singletons. Source material: PBMCs or T cells enriched from blood (not recorded which). The receptors originated from a man aged 40-50 years in a cohort exposed to, infected with or recovered from COVID-19 (not recorded which).

With regard to this clone: The same CDR3 arises from other DNA sequences in this sample as well. The chain recombines TRBV11-2 with TRBJ1-1; TRBD1 might be the D (6 bases). Trimming shortened V by 3 bases and J by 1 base, and 12 bases separated the two germline ends. This CDR3 region has 15 residues. Germline CDR1 is SGHAT and CDR2 is FQNNGV. Here the CDR3 DNA reads TGTGCCAGCAGCTTGGTAGGGGGGGCGAACACTGAAGCTTTCTTT. Amino acid sequence: CASSLVGGANTEAFF.

The rearrangement joins TRBV27 to TRBJ2-1, with TRBD2 matching 10 bases. Per germline, CDR1 MNHEY and CDR2 SMNVEV (reference sequence). This CDR3 spans 15 amino acids. V trimming: 3 bases; J trimming: 10 bases; junction bases outside the gene matches: 9. DNA of the CDR3: TGTGCCAGCAGTTTTCTGCTAGCGGGAGTTGGGGAGCAGTTCTTC. It translates to CASSFLLAGVGEQFF.

The CDR3 nucleotides read TGTGCCAGCAGTTTAGTATCGGCGGGAGATACGCAGTATTTT. Its protein is CASSLVSAGDTQYF. The rearrangement links TRBV28 to TRBJ2-3; tentative D call: TRBD2 (5 bases). This CDR3 is 14 amino acids long. Trimming took 2 bases from V and 5 from J, leaving 11 bases between them. The germline V gene has CDR1 MDHEN and CDR2 SYDVKM.

The V gene is TRBV7-9, the J gene TRBJ2-2; the match to TRBD1 covers 9 bases. Per germline, CDR1 SEHNR and CDR2 FQNEAQ (reference sequence). Trimming at V came to 1 base and at J to 0 bases, leaving 0 bases not matched to a gene. CDR3 length: 16 amino acids. CDR3 DNA: TGTGCCAGCAGCTTAGGGACAGGGGCGAACACCGGGGAGCTGTTTTTT. This encodes CASSLGTGANTGELFF.

The gene calls are TRBV7-2 and TRBJ1-2; unclear D gene. CDR1 is SGHTA and CDR2 is FQGNSA in the germline V gene. CDR3 length equals 14 residues. Between the trimmed V and J ends, which lost 2 bases and 0 bases, there was a span of 7 bases. The CDR3 region has the DNA TGTGCCAGCAGCTTAATGAGATCTAACTATGGCTACACCTTC. This translates into CASSLMRSNYGYTF. Drawing the rest from reference TRBV7-2 and TRBJ1-2, the complete variable domain is GAGVSQSPSNKVTEKGKDVELRCDPISGHTALYWYRQSLGQGLEFLIYFQGNSAPDKSGLPSDRFSAERTGGSVSTLTIQRTQQEDSAVYLCASSLMRSNYGYTFGSGTRLTVV.

V and J are TRBV28 and TRBJ2-2; tentatively, D is TRBD1 (6 bases). CDR1 MDHEN and CDR2 SYDVKM come from the germline V gene. V was trimmed by 6 bases and J by 1 base, leaving 12 bases between them. The CDR3 is 15 amino acids. The CDR3 sequence is CASSLRGKNTGELFF. CDR3 nucleotides: TGTGCCAGCAGCCTCAGGGGCAAGAACACCGGGGAGCTGTTTTTT.

The table lists this clone with a count of one. V gene TRBV10-3 combines with J gene TRBJ2-5; D unclear. Germline values: CDR1 ENHRY, CDR2 SYGVKD. This CDR3 has 12 amino acids. Trimming stripped 0 bases from V and 7 bases from J, with 6 bases between. The CDR3 reads CAISESFVTQYF. Written as DNA, the CDR3 is TGTGCCATCAGTGAGTCCTTTGTGACCCAGTACTTC.

CDR3 amino acids: CASSQAPGVANTEAFF. CDR3 sequence (DNA): TGTGCCAGCAGCCAAGCCCCAGGGGTGGCTAACACTGAAGCTTTCTTT. The chain employs TRBV3-1 (or the pseudogene TRBV3-2) and TRBJ1-1, with D possibly matching TRBD1 (6 bases). Trimming shortened V by 1 base and J by 2 bases, and 14 bases separated the two germline ends. The CDR3 contains 16 residues. CDR1 and CDR2 from the germline V gene are LGHDT and YNNKEL (reference sequence).

The chain recombines TRBV30 with TRBJ2-2; D is possibly TRBD1 (5 bases). The CDR3 loop spans 15 amino acids. CDR1 and CDR2 from the germline V gene are GTSNPN and SVGIG (reference sequence). Between the trimmed V and J ends, which lost 0 bases and 5 bases, there was a span of 13 bases. The CDR3 sequence: CAWSVGRVGTGELFF. The CDR3 bases are TGTGCCTGGAGTGTAGGCAGGGTAGGGACCGGGGAGCTGTTTTTT. The whole variable domain, remainder taken from reference TRBV30 and TRBJ2-2, is SQTIHQWPATLVQPVGSPLSLECTVEGTSNPNLYWYRQAAGRGLQLLFYSVGIGQISSEVPQNLSASRPQDRQFILSSKKLLLSDSGFYLCAWSVGRVGTGELFFGEGSRLTVL.

V is TRBV7-2 and J is TRBJ2-1; 15 bases agree with TRBD2. V lost 1 base and J lost 8; bases outside the gene matches: 6. Germline CDR1 reads SGHTA; CDR2 reads FQGNSA. The CDR3 covers 17 residues. The CDR3 region is CASSLVGTSGRIHEQFF. In DNA, the CDR3 is TGTGCCAGCAGCTTAGTAGGGACTAGCGGGAGGATCCATGAGCAGTTCTTC.